The present T cell receptor (beta chain) was sequenced within a study of blood T cell repertoires in COVID-19. About the study: There were acute and convalescent COVID-19 samples, and they came from the United States, Italy and Spain. T cells, B-cell-depleted T cells, or PBMCs supplied cDNA or gDNA.

The CDR3 is 15 amino acids. V shed 0 bases and J shed 5 bases, with 12 bases lying between them. Looked up from germline, CDR1 is SGHTA and CDR2 is FQGTGA. As processed by the authors: Estimation of nucleated cell counts relied on the amplification of reference gene primers. The table came from immunoSEQ multiplex PCR; TCRdb's copy has only in-frame clones and leaves some out. D and trimming were read from the DNA, whereas the V and J calls and clone size are those reported in that table. The data contain 20,000 to 25,000 clones, around 86% of them singletons. The rearrangement joins TRBV7-3 to TRBJ2-3, with TRBD1 as a possible D gene (5 bases). The sample comprised peripheral blood. The clonotype was recovered from a woman of 80 years or more with acute or convalescent COVID-19. This CDR3 is CASSLTIRVRDTQYF. The CDR3 DNA follows: TGTGCCAGCAGCTTAACCATCAGGGTAAGAGATACGCAGTATTTT. Combining the CDR3 with reference TRBV7-3 and TRBJ2-3 gives the whole variable domain GAGVSQTPSNKVTEKGKYVELRCDPISGHTALYWYRQSLGQGPEFLIYFQGTGAADDSGLPNDRFFAVRPEGSVSTLKIQRTERGDSAVYLCASSLTIRVRDTQYFGPGTRLTVL.